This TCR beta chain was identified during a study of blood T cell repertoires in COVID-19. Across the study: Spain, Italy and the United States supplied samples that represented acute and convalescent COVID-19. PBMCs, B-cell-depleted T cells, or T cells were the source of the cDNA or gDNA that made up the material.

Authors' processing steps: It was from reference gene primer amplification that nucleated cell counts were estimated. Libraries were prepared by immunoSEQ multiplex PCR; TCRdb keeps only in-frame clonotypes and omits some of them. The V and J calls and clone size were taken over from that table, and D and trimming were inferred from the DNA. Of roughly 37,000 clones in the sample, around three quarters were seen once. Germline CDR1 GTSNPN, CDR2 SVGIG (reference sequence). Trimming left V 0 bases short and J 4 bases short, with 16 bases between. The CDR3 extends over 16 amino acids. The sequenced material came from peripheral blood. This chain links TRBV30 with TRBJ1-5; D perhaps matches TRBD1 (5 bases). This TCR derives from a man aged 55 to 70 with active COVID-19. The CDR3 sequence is CAWSVAGLQGNQPQHF. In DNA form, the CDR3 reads TGTGCCTGGAGTGTAGCGGGACTTCAAGGGAATCAGCCCCAGCATTTT. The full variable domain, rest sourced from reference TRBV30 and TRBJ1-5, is SQTIHQWPATLVQPVGSPLSLECTVEGTSNPNLYWYRQAAGRGLQLLFYSVGIGQISSEVPQNLSASRPQDRQFILSSKKLLLSDSGFYLCAWSVAGLQGNQPQHFGDGTRLSIL.